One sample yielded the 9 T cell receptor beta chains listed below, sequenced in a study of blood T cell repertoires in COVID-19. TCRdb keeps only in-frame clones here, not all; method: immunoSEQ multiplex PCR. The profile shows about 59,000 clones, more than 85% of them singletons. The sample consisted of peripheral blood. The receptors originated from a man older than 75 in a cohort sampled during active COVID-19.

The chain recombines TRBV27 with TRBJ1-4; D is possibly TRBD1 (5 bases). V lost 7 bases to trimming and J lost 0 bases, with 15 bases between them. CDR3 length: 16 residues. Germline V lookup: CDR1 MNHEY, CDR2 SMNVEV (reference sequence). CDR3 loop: CASKWGGAPTNEKLFF. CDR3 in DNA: TGTGCCAGCAAATGGGGAGGGGCGCCAACTAATGAAAAACTGTTTTTT.

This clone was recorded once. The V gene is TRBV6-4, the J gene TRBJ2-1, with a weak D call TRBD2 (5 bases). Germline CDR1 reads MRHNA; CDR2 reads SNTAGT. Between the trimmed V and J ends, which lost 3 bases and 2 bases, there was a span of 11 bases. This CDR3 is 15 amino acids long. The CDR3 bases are TGTGCCAGCAGTGAGGAAGCGGCTCCCTACAATGAGCAGTTCTTC. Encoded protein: CASSEEAAPYNEQFF.

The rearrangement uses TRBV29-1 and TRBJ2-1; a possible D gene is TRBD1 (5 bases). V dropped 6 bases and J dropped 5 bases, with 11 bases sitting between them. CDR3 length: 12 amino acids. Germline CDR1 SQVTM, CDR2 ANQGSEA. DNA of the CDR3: TGCAGCGTCGCGACAGATCACAATGAGCAGTTCTTC. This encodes CSVATDHNEQFF.

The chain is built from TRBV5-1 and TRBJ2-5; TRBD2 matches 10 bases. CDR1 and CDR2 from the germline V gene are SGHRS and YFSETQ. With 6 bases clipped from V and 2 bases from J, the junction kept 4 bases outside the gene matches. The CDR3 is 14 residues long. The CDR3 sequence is CASTVAGGQETQYF. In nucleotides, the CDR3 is TGCGCCAGCACCGTAGCGGGGGGACAAGAGACCCAGTACTTC.

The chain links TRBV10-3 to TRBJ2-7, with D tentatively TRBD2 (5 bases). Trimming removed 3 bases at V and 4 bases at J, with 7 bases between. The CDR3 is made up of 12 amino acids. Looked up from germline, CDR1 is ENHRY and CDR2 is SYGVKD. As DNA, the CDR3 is TGTGCCATCAGTGACTCGGGATACGAGCAGTACTTC. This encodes CAISDSGYEQYF.

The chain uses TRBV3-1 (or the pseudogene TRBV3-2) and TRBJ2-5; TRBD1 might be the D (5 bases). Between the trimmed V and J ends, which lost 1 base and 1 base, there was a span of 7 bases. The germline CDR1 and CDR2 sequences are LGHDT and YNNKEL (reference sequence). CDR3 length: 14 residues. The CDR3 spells CASSQGQGQETQYF. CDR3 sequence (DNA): TGTGCCAGCAGCCAAGGGCAGGGCCAAGAGACCCAGTACTTC.

CDR3 residues: CASSLNTGGAGYGYTF. The CDR3 DNA reads as TGTGCCAGCAGCCTAAATACAGGGGGCGCAGGCTATGGCTACACCTTC. The J gene is TRBJ1-2, the V gene TRBV7-2, with 9 nucleotides matching TRBD1. The CDR3 spans 16 residues. Germline values: CDR1 SGHTA, CDR2 FQGNSA. J gave up 4 bases and V 5 bases, and 11 bases lay outside the gene matches.

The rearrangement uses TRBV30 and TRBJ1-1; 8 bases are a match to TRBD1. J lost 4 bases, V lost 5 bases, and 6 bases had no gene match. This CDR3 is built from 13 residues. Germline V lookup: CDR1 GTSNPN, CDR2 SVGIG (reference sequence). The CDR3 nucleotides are TGTGCCTGGCGACAGGGGATGAGCACTGAAGCTTTCTTT. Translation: CAWRQGMSTEAFF.

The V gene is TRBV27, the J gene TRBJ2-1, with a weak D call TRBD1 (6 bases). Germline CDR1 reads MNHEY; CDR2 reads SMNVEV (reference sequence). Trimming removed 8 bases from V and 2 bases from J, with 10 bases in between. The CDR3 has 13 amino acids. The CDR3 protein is CASARQAYNEQFF. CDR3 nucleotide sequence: TGTGCCAGCGCGCGACAGGCCTACAATGAGCAGTTCTTC.